The 9 T cell receptor beta chains listed next were all sequenced from one sample in a study of spatial heterogeneity in lung cancer. Time point denoted: sample taken at primary tumor resection. TCRdb reprocessed the 5' RACE reads via MiXCR and lists one record per CDR3 protein. The sample has 8,500 to 14,000 distinct CDR3 sequences; more than 3% are singletons. This sample comprised PBMCs, obtained at surgery. All receptors come from a female donor with early-stage non-small cell lung cancer.

This clonotype occurred many times. The chain uses TRBV5-6 and TRBJ1-2, with 8 bases aligning to TRBD1. Looked up from germline, CDR1 is SGHDT and CDR2 is YYEEEE. The CDR3 is made up of 15 amino acids. V gave up 4 bases and J gave up 5 bases; unmatched junction bases: 10. CDR3 in amino acids: CASSRPGTGGYGYTF. The CDR3 DNA sequence: TGTGCCAGCAGCCGCCCTGGGACAGGAGGATATGGCTACACCTTC.

There are many counts of this clonotype. The chain recombines TRBV5-1 with TRBJ2-1, with D possibly being TRBD2 (5 bases). CDR1 and CDR2 (germline): SGHRS, YFSETQ. Trimming stripped 4 bases from V and 4 bases from J, with 12 bases between. This CDR3 is 14 amino acids long. Here the CDR3 reads CASSNDPGYNEQFF. CDR3 in DNA: TGCGCCAGCAGCAACGACCCGGGATACAATGAGCAGTTCTTC.

There are many counts of this clonotype. The chain is built from TRBV7-9 and TRBJ2-1; D might be TRBD1 (6 bases). V was pared by 5 bases and J by 8 bases, with 16 bases between. The CDR3 runs 14 residues. Germline loops: CDR1 SEHNR, CDR2 FQNEAQ (reference sequence). This chain's CDR3 is CASSPRTVWDEQFF. The DNA of the CDR3 is TGTGCCAGCAGCCCCCGGACAGTTTGGGATGAGCAGTTCTTC.

The sample holds many counts of this clonotype. The chain has TRBV9 and TRBJ2-3, with 9 bases identical to TRBD2. The CDR3 contains 14 residues. The V gene's germline CDR1 is SGDLS and CDR2 YYNGEE. V shed 2 bases, J shed 4 bases, and the junction held 2 bases outside the gene matches. CDR3 residues: CASSVSGSSDTQYF. CDR3 in DNA: TGTGCCAGCAGCGTTAGCGGGAGTTCAGATACGCAGTATTTT.

There are many counts of this clonotype. The chain employs TRBV23-1 and TRBJ2-2; 7 nucleotides match TRBD2. TRBV23-1 counts as an open reading frame of uncertain function. The ends lost 0 bases at V and 6 bases at J; junction bases unmatched: 1. The length of the CDR3 is 14 residues. The CDR3, as DNA: TGCGCCAGCAGTCAATCCGCGGGGGCCGGGGAGCTGTTTTTT. It translates to CASSQSAGAGELFF.

In this sample, this clonotype turned up a few times. The rearrangement joins TRBV7-9 to TRBJ2-3; 11 bases are shared with TRBD2. The germline gives CDR1 SEHNR, CDR2 FQNEAQ (reference sequence). The V segment lost 6 bases and the J segment 5 bases; nucleotides outside the gene matches: 7. The CDR3 contains 15 residues. Here the CDR3 reads CASRILAGAIDTQYF. The DNA of the CDR3 is TGTGCCAGCAGAATACTAGCGGGAGCGATAGATACGCAGTATTTT.

This clonotype has a handful of counts. CDR3 sequence (DNA): TGTGCCAGCAGCTTAGGGGTAGCGGGGGGCGAGCAGTACTTC. Its translation: CASSLGVAGGEQYF. The chain combines TRBV11-2 with TRBJ2-7; 10 bases are shared with TRBD2. Trimming at V came to 1 base and at J to 6 bases, leaving 3 bases not matched to a gene. CDR1 is SGHAT, CDR2 FQNNGV, per germline. CDR3 length: 14 amino acids.

This clonotype has only a few counts. The chain recombines TRBV12-3 or TRBV12-4 with TRBJ1-2, with a weak D call TRBD1 (6 bases). The CDR3 extends over 15 amino acids. With 3 bases removed from V and 5 bases from J, the gap between germline ends came to 16 bases. This CDR3 reads CASSFGTGLQYGYTF. In DNA form, the CDR3 reads TGTGCCAGCAGTTTCGGAACAGGGCTCCAATATGGCTACACCTTC.

The table lists this clonotype with many counts. This chain connects TRBV10-3 to TRBJ2-5; 9 bases fit TRBD1. CDR1 and CDR2 from the germline V gene are ENHRY and SYGVKD. V trimming: 3 bases; J trimming: 4 bases; junction bases outside the gene matches: 3. The CDR3 extends over 14 amino acids. DNA for the CDR3: TGTGCCATCAGTGACGGGGGACAGGGAGAGACCCAGTACTTC. It encodes CAISDGGQGETQYF.